These T cell receptor beta chains were read from a single sample in a study of cytomegalovirus exposure and HLA in healthy donors. Libraries were prepared by immunoSEQ multiplex PCR; TCRdb keeps only in-frame clonotypes and omits some of them. The sample includes under 200,000 clones, around 77% of them seen just once. The sample was PBMCs. These receptor sequences come from a woman aged 50 to 60 in good health and CMV-seropositive. Both conserved end residues are part of each CDR3. Fields, in order: V gene, clone size, J gene, D gene, CDR3 DNA, CDR3 protein. The D gene is left open where the match is weak. Some rows have no size entry. The others give once, few or many, or a class for an expanded clone.

TRBV9	-	TRBJ1-5	TRBD1	TGTGCCAGCCAAGGACAGGACAATCAGCCCCAGCATTTT	CASQGQDNQPQHF
TRBV14	-	TRBJ2-2	-	TGTGCCAGCAGCCAAGATTTTGGCGGGACGAACACCGGGGAGCTGTTTTTT	CASSQDFGGTNTGELFF
TRBV2	-	TRBJ1-1	TRBD1	TGTGCCAGCAGTGGGACAGGGGCGCCCGAAGCTTTCTTT	CASSGTGAPEAFF
TRBV5-8	once	TRBJ2-3	-	TGTGCCAGCAGCTCCTATGCAGGTCATAGCACAGATACGCAGTATTTT	CASSSYAGHSTDTQYF
TRBV28	-	TRBJ2-5	-	TGTGCCAGCCAGGGAACGGTAGAGACCCAGTACTTC	CASQGTVETQYF
TRBV20-1	-	TRBJ2-7	-	TGCAGTGCGGGGACTTCCTACGAGCAGTACTTC	CSAGTSYEQYF
TRBV18	-	TRBJ2-1	TRBD1	TGTGCCAGCTCAAGAGGGGGCTTAGGGCAGTTCTTC	CASSRGGLGQFF
TRBV9	-	TRBJ2-7	TRBD1	TGTGCCAGCAGCGCGGGACAGTCCTACGAGCAGTACTTC	CASSAGQSYEQYF
TRBV19	-	TRBJ2-7	TRBD1	TGTGCCAGTAGTATGGGGACAGGGAAGTACGAGCAGTACTTC	CASSMGTGKYEQYF
TRBV4-3	-	TRBJ2-3	-	TGCGCCAGCAGCCTAAGACACATTAGCACAGATACGCAGTATTTT	CASSLRHISTDTQYF
TRBV14	-	TRBJ2-2	-	TGTGCCAGCAGCCAAACGAGGTACACCGGGGAGCTGTTTTTT	CASSQTRYTGELFF
TRBV11-2	few	TRBJ2-3	TRBD1	TGTGCCAGCAGCCCCGGACAGGGGTTTCTCTATACAGATACGCAGTATTTT	CASSPGQGFLYTDTQYF
TRBV9	-	TRBJ2-3	TRBD2	TGTGCCAGCAGCATCGGGACTAGCGGGGGGGATACGCAGTATTTT	CASSIGTSGGDTQYF
TRBV11-2	-	TRBJ2-5	TRBD1	TGTGCCAGCTCCCTCGACAGGGGGCCGAGGCAGACCCAGTACTTC	CASSLDRGPRQTQYF
TRBV18	-	TRBJ1-1	-	TGTGCCAGCTCACGGACTAACAGGCAGGGTGAAGCTTTCTTT	CASSRTNRQGEAFF
TRBV5-1	-	TRBJ2-5	-	TGCGCCAGCAGCTACGGGACTTTGGAAGAGACCCAGTACTTC	CASSYGTLEETQYF
TRBV7-3	-	TRBJ1-1	TRBD1	TGTGCCAGCAGCCTCCGACAGGGAAGAGAGAACACTGAAGCTTTCTTT	CASSLRQGRENTEAFF
TRBV6-6	-	TRBJ1-2	-	TGTGCCAGCAGCCCCAGGGGTGATGGCTACACCTTC	CASSPRGDGYTF
TRBV9	-	TRBJ1-2	TRBD1	TGTGCCAGCAGCGTTACCGGGACAGGACCTCCTAACTATGGCTACACCTTC	CASSVTGTGPPNYGYTF
TRBV14	once	TRBJ2-5	TRBD2	TGTGCCAGCAGCCAGACACTAGCGGGGGCCGAGACCCAGTACTTC	CASSQTLAGAETQYF
TRBV6-5	-	TRBJ1-6	TRBD1	TGTGCCAGCAGTTCCTCAGGGGGCGCCTATAATTCACCCCTCCACTTT	CASSSSGGAYNSPLHF
TRBV7-2	-	TRBJ2-7	-	TGTGCCAGCAGATTGACCCTAGGGGCCTACGAGCAGTACTTC	CASRLTLGAYEQYF
TRBV15	-	TRBJ1-5	-	TGTGCCACCAGCAGAGATCAGGGTCAGCCCCAGCATTTT	CATSRDQGQPQHF
TRBV6-1	-	TRBJ1-1	TRBD1	TGTGCCAGCAGTGACCCGGGACAGTACACTGAAGCTTTCTTT	CASSDPGQYTEAFF
TRBV4-3	few	TRBJ1-2	-	TGCGCCAGCAGCCAAGATCATCCCGGAGTGTATGGCTACACCTTC	CASSQDHPGVYGYTF
TRBV7-9	few	TRBJ1-2	-	TGTGCCAGCAGGGCAGGAAACTATGGCTACACCTTC	CASRAGNYGYTF
TRBV7-9	-	TRBJ2-7	-	TGTTCCAGCAGCTTAGTTGTGGTACGACGGGACGAGCAGTACTTC	CSSSLVVVRRDEQYF
TRBV7-2	few	TRBJ2-7	-	TGTGCCAGCAGCCCAGGGGGGTCGGGGGGGGCTTACGAGCAGTACTTC	CASSPGGSGGAYEQYF
TRBV6-1	-	TRBJ2-7	TRBD2	TGTGCCAGCAGGCAGGGACTAGCGGGGTACGAGCAGTACTTC	CASRQGLAGYEQYF
TRBV7-9	-	TRBJ1-4	TRBD1	TGTGCCAGCAGCTTGGGGTTGACAGGGGAAAAACTGTTTTTT	CASSLGLTGEKLFF